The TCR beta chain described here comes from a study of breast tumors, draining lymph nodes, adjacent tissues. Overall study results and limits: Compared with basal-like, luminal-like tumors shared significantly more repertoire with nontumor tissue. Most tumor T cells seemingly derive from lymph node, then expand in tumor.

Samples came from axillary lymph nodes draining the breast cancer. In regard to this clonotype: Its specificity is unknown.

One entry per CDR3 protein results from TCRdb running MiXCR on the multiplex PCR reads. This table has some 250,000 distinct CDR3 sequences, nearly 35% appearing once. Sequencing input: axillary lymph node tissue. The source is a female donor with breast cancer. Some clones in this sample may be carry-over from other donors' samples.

CDR3 sequence: CASSRRDGGYNYGYTF. In DNA form, the CDR3 reads TGTGCCAGCAGTCGGAGGGACGGTGGCTACAACTATGGCTACACCTTC. The V and J genes are TRBV2 and TRBJ1-2; perhaps TRBD1 as D (5 bases). The CDR3 is made up of 16 amino acids. Germline CDR1 and CDR2: SNHLY and FYNNEI. V was shortened by 5 bases and J by 2 bases, with 18 bases between the two germline ends. The variable domain in full, with the rest retrieved from reference TRBV2 and TRBJ1-2, is EPEVTQTPSHQVTQMGQEVILRCVPISNHLYFYWYRQILGQKVEFLVSFYNNEISEKSEIFDDQFSVERPDGSNFTLKIRSTKLEDSAMYFCASSRRDGGYNYGYTFGSGTRLTVV.